The rows below give T cell receptor beta chains drawn from one sample of a study of cytomegalovirus exposure and HLA in healthy donors. Here immunoSEQ multiplex PCR was the method, and the copy in TCRdb shows in-frame clones only, minus some. The repertoire holds 150,000 to 180,000 clones, with about 84% as singletons. The sample consisted of PBMCs. The source of these receptors is a woman in her thirties or forties in good health and CMV-seropositive. The conserved cysteine and the conserved F or W are not part of the CDR3 here. Fields, in order: V gene, clone size, J gene, CDR3 protein. Size is omitted from some rows. Given values are once, few, many or a class for expanded clones.

>TRBV28|.|TRBJ2-7
ASSPPSSYEQY
>TRBV10-1|.|TRBJ2-5
ASSATYQETQY
>TRBV6-1|.|TRBJ2-5
ASSEVGSQETQY
>TRBV11-3|.|TRBJ2-7
ASSPDRAYEQY
>TRBV5-6|.|TRBJ2-1
ASSFTSGSYNEQF
>TRBV6-5|.|TRBJ1-3
ASRLGHLANTIY
>TRBV19|.|TRBJ2-1
ASSIGGGAYNEQF
>TRBV27|once|TRBJ2-2
ASSLQGFGELF
>TRBV2|.|TRBJ1-1
ASSERLGRGRGNTEAF
>TRBV9|.|TRBJ2-3
ASSPSSTDTQY
>TRBV11-3|.|TRBJ2-2
ASSYPRRRADTGELF
>TRBV5-1|once|TRBJ2-7
ASRGDRGEQY
>TRBV28|.|TRBJ2-1
ASSLENRFNEQF
>TRBV4-1|.|TRBJ2-7
ASSPDRGTAYEQY
>TRBV6-5|few|TRBJ2-1
ASSYLSRSNEQF
>TRBV28|once|TRBJ1-1
ASSLRGEAF
>TRBV2|once|TRBJ2-3
ASSERQNTDTQY